This T cell receptor beta chain stems from a study of cytomegalovirus exposure and HLA in healthy donors. Study information: Among the approximately 400 genotyped donors, around 81% were placed in the Caucasian-associated ancestry cluster.

PCR was performed using 60 Vbeta and 13 Jbeta primers. Data came from immunoSEQ multiplex PCR; TCRdb stores just in-frame clones and leaves some out. The sample records around 190,000 clones, approximately 86% being singletons. V was shortened by 6 bases and J by 8 bases, with 13 bases between the two germline ends. Germline lookup yields CDR1 MDHEN and CDR2 SYDVKM. The CDR3 runs to 12 residues. This chain joins TRBV28 and TRBJ1-2; D is perhaps TRBD1 (6 bases). This clonotype was sampled from a woman between 18 and 29 years old in good health and CMV-seronegative. Sequences were obtained from PBMCs. CDR3 nucleotides: TGTGCCAGCAGGGTAAACAGGGCCGGCTACACCTTC. Residues: CASRVNRAGYTF.